This T cell receptor (beta chain) comes out of a study of neurological immune-mediated disorders. Study outcomes and limitations: HTLV-1-associated myelopathy had the most TCR clonal expansion, while multiple sclerosis had the least, a level that fell below healthy controls.

Only a few counts were recorded for this clonotype. No antigen is known for it. This CDR3 spans 13 amino acids. V was pared by 3 bases and J by 5 bases, with 11 bases between. The germline V gene encodes CDR1 SGHRS and CDR2 YFSETQ. With 10-nucleotide random UMIs included, cDNA was synthesized by 5'RACE. Per sequencing run, 15-18 subjects together gave over 170 million TCR-beta sequences. TCRdb itself ran the 5' RACE reads through MiXCR, one entry per CDR3 protein. Among about 53,000 distinct CDR3 sequences listed, 16% were seen once. The chain recombines TRBV5-1 with TRBJ1-1; a weak D match, TRBD1 (5 bases). The sequenced sample consisted of PBMCs. This TCR was sampled from a man aged 55 to 70 in good health. The DNA for the CDR3 is TGCGCCAGCAGCTCAGAGGGGTGGACTGAAGCTTTCTTT. This sequence encodes CASSSEGWTEAFF.